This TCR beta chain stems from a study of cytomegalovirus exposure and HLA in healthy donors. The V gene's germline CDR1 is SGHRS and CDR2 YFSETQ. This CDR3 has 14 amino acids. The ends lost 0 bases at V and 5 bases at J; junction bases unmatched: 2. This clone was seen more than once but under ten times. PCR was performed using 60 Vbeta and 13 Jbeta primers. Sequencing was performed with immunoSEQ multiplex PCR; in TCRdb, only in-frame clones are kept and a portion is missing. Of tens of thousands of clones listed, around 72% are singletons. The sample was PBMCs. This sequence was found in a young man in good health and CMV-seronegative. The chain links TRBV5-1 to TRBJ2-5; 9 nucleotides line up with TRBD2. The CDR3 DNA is TGCGCCAGCAGCTTGGGAGGACTAGCGGAGACCCAGTACTTC. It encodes CASSLGGLAETQYF.